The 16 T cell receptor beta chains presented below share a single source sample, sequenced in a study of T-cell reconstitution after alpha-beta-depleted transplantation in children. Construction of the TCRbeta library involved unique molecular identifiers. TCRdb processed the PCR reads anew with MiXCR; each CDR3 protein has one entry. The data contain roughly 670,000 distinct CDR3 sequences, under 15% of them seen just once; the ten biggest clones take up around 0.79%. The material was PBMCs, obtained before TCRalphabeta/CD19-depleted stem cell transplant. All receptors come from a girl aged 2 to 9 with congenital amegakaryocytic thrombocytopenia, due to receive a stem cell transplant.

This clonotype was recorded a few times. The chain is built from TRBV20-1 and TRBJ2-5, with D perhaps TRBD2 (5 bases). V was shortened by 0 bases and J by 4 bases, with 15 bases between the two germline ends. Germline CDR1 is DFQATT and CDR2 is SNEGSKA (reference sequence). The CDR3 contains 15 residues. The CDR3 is CSARDLLSGSETQYF. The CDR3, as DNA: TGCAGTGCTAGAGATCTGCTCTCGGGGTCAGAGACCCAGTACTTC.

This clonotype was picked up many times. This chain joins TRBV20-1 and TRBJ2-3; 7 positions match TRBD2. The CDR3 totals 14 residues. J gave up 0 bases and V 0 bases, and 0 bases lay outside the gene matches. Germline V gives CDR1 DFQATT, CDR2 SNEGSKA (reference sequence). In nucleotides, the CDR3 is TGCAGTGCTAGAGATAGCGGGAGCACAGATACGCAGTATTTT. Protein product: CSARDSGSTDTQYF.

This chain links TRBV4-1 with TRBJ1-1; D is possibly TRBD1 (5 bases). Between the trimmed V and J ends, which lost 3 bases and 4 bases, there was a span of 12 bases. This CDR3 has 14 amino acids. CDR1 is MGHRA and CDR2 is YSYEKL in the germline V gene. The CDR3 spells CASSQRTGATEAFF. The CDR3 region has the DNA TGCGCCAGCAGCCAGAGAACAGGCGCCACTGAAGCTTTCTTT.

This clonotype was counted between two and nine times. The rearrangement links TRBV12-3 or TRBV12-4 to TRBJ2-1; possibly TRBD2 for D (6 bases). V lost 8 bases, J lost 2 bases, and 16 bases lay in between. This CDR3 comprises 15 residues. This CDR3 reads CASRVRRGTYNEQFF. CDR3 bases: TGTGCCAGCCGTGTGAGGCGGGGTACCTACAATGAGCAGTTCTTC.

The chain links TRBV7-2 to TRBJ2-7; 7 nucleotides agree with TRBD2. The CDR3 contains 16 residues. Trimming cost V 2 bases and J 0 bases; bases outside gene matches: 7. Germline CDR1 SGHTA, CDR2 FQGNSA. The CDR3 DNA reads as TGTGCCAGCAGCTTATGGGCGGGAGTCCCCTCCTACGAGCAGTACTTC. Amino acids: CASSLWAGVPSYEQYF.

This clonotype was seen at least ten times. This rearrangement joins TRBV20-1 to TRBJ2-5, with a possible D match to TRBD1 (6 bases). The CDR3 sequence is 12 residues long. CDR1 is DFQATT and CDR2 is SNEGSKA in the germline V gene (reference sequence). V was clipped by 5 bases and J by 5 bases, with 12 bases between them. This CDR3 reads CSAYYRGETQYF. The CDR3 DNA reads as TGCAGTGCTTATTATAGGGGGGAGACCCAGTACTTC.

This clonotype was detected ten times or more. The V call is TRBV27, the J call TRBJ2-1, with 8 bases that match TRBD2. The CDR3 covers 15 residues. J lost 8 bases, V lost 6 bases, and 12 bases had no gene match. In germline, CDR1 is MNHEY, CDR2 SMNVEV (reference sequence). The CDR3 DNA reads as TGTGCCAGCAGACCCCCGGGACTAGTAATCCATGAGCAGTTCTTC. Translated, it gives CASRPPGLVIHEQFF.

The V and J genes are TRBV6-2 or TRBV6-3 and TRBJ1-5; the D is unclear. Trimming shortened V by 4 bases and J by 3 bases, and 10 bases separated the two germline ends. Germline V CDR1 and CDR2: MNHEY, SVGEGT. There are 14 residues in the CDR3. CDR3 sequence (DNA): TGTGCCAGCAGTTCTAGGTCAGTCAATCAGCCCCAGCATTTT. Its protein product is CASSSRSVNQPQHF.

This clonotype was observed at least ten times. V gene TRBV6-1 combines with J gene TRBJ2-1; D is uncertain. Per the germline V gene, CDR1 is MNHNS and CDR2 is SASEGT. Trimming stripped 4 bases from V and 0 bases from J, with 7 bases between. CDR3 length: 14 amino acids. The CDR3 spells CASSALRSYNEQFF. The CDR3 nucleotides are TGTGCCAGCAGTGCACTCCGCTCCTACAATGAGCAGTTCTTC.

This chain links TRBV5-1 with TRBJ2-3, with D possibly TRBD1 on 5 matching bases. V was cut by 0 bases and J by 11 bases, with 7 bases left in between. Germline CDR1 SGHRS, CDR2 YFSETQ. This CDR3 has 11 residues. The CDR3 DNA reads TGCGCCAGCAGCTTGGATCAGGGGCAGTATTTT. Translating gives CASSLDQGQYF.

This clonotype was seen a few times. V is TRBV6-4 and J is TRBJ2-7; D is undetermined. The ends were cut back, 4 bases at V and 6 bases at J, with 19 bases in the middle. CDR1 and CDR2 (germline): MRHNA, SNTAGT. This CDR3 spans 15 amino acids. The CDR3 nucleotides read TGTGCCAGCAGTGGTGAAGGGAACCTTTCGCGCGAGCAGTACTTC. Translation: CASSGEGNLSREQYF.

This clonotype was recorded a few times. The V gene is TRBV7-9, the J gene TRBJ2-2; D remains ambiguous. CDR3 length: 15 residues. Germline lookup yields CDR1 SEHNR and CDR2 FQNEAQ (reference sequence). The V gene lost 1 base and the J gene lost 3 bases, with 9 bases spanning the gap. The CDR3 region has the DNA TGTGCCAGCAGCTTAGAGTCGCCCTACACCGGGGAGCTGTTTTTT. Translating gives CASSLESPYTGELFF.

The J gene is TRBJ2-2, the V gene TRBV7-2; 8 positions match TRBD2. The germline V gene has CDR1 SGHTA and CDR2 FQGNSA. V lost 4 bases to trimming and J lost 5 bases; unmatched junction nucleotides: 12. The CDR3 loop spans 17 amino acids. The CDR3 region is CASSYPSGTSLTGELFF. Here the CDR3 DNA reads TGTGCCAGCAGCTACCCCTCGGGGACTAGTTTAACCGGGGAGCTGTTTTTT.

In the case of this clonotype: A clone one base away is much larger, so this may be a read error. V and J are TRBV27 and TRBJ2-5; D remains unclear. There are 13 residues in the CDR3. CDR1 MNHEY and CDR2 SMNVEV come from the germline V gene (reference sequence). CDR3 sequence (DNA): TGTGCCGGCAGTTTACGGCAGGAAGAGACCCAGTACTTC. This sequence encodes CAGSLRQEETQYF.

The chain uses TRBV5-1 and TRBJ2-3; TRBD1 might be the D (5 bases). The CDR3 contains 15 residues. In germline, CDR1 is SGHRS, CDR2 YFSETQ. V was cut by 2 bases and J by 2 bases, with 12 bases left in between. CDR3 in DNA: TGCGCCAGCAGCTTAGGACACATCGACACAGATACGCAGTATTTT. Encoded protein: CASSLGHIDTDTQYF.

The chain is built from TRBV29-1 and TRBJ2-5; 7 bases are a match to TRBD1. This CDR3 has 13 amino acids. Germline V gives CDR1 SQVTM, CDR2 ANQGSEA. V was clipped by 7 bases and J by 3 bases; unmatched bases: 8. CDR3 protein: CSEWDSKEETQYF. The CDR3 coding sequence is TGCAGCGAGTGGGACAGTAAAGAAGAGACCCAGTACTTC.